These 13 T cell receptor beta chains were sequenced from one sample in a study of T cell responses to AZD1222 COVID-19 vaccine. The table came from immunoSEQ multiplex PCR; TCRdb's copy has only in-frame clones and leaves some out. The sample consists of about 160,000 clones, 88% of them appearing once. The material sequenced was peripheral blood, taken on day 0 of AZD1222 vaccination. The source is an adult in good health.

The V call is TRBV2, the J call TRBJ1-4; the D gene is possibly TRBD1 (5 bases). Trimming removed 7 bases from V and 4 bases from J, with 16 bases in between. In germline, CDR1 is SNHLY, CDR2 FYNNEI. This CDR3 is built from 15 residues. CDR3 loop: CASIAARGGNEKLFF. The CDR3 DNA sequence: TGTGCCAGCATAGCCGCCCGGGGGGGTAATGAAAAACTGTTTTTT.

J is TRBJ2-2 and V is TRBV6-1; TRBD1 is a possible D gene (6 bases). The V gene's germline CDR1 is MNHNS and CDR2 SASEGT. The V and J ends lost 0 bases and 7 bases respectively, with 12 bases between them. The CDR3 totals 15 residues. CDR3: CASSEALGRGGELFF. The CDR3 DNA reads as TGTGCCAGCAGTGAAGCGCTAGGCAGGGGCGGGGAGCTGTTTTTT.

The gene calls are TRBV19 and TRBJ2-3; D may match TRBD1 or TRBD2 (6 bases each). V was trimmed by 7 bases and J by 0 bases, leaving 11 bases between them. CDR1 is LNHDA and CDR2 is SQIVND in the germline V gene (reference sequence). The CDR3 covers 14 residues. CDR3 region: CASTTGTSTDTQYF. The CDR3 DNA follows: TGTGCCAGTACTACAGGGACTAGCACAGATACGCAGTATTTT.

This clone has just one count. CDR3 bases: TGCGCCAGCAGCACGGGACTAGCGGGAGTGAGCTCCTACAATGAGCAGTTCTTC. This translates into CASSTGLAGVSSYNEQFF. V gene TRBV5-1 combines with J gene TRBJ2-1; 14 nucleotides line up with TRBD2. Germline CDR1 is SGHRS and CDR2 is YFSETQ. The CDR3 is made up of 18 amino acids. V lost 4 bases to trimming and J lost 0 bases; unmatched junction nucleotides: 6. Full variable domain (rest looked up from reference TRBV5-1 and TRBJ2-1): KAGVTQTPRYLIKTRGQQVTLSCSPISGHRSVSWYQQTPGQGLQFLFEYFSETQRNKGNFPGRFSGRQFSNSRSEMNVSTLELGDSALYLCASSTGLAGVSSYNEQFFGPGTRLTVL.

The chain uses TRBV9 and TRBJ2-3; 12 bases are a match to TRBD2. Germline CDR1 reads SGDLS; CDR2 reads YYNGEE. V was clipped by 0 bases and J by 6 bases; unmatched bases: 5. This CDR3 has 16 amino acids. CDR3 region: CASSVAGLAGLDTQYF. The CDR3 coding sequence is TGTGCCAGCAGCGTAGCAGGACTAGCGGGGCTGGATACGCAGTATTTT.

The CDR3 sequence: CASSGDRGLAYEQYF. CDR3 nucleotide sequence: TGTGCCAGCAGTGGAGACAGGGGATTAGCCTACGAGCAGTACTTC. This chain uses TRBV28 with TRBJ2-7; 8 nucleotides agree with TRBD1. Germline values: CDR1 MDHEN, CDR2 SYDVKM. V was clipped by 5 bases and J by 2 bases; unmatched bases: 8. The CDR3 consists of 15 residues.

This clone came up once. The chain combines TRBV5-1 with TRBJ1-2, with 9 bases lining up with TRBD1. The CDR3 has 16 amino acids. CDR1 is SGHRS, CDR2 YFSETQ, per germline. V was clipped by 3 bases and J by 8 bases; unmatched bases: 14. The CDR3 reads CASSSDPGQGLEGYTF. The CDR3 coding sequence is TGCGCCAGCAGCTCTGACCCGGGACAGGGTTTGGAGGGCTACACCTTC.

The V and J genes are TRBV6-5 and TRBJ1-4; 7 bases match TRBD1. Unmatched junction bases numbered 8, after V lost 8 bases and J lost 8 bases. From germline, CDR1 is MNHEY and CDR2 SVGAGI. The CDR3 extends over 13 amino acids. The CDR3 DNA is TGTGCCAGCTCGACAGGGCGGTGGGAAAAACTGTTTTTT. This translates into CASSTGRWEKLFF.

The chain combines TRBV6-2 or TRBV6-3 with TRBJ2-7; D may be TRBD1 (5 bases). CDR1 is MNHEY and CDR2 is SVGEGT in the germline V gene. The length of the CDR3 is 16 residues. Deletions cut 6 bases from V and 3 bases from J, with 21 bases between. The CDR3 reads CASSGQTVDNRYEQYF. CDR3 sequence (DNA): TGTGCCAGCAGCGGGCAGACAGTCGACAATCGCTACGAGCAGTACTTC.

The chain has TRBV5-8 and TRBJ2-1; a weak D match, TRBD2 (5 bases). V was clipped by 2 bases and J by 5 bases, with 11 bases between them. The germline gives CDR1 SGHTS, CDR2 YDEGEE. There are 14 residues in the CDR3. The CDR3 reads CASSFSGTHNEQFF. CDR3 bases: TGTGCCAGCAGCTTTTCGGGAACCCACAATGAGCAGTTCTTC. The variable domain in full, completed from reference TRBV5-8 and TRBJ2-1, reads EAGVTQSPTHLIKTRGQQATLRCSPISGHTSVYWYQQALGLGLQFLLWYDEGEERNRGNFPPRFSGRQFPNYSSELNVNALELEDSALYLCASSFSGTHNEQFFGPGTRLTVL.

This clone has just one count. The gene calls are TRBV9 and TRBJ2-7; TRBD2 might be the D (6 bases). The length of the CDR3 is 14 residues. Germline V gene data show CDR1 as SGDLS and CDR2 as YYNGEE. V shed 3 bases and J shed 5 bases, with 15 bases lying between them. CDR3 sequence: CASSGRDSRNEQYF. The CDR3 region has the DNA TGTGCCAGCAGCGGCCGGGACTCCCGAAACGAGCAGTACTTC.

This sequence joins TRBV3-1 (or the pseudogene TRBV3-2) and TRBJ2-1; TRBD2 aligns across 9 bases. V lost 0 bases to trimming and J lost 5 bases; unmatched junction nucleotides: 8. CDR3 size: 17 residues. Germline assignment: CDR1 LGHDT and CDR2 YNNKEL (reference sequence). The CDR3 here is CASSQDLRAGGHNEQFF. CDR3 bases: TGTGCCAGCAGCCAAGATCTTCGAGCGGGGGGCCACAATGAGCAGTTCTTC.

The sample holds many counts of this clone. CDR3 amino acids: CASSLRADSWAPNQPQHF. The CDR3 bases are TGTGCCAGCAGCTTACGAGCGGACAGTTGGGCCCCCAATCAGCCCCAGCATTTT. V gene TRBV7-8 combines with J gene TRBJ1-5, with D tentatively TRBD1 (6 bases). This CDR3 comprises 18 residues. Germline CDR1 reads SGHVS; CDR2 reads FQNEAQ. Trimming shortened V by 2 bases and J by 3 bases, and 20 bases separated the two germline ends.